This entry lists 15 T cell receptor beta chains sequenced from one sample in a study of PD-1 blockade in classical Hodgkin lymphoma. Some clones are missing from TCRdb's copy, which holds only in-frame ones; the method was immunoSEQ multiplex PCR. The sample carries 14,000 to 15,000 clones, roughly two thirds recorded once. Every one of the patients relapsed after autologous stem cell transplantation (brentuximab vedotin exposure was variable). Specimen: peripheral blood mononuclear cells (PBMCs), collected at baseline. Receptors originate from a human donor with classical Hodgkin lymphoma.

This clone was seen just once. V and J are TRBV27 and TRBJ1-5; TRBD1 aligns across 8 bases. This CDR3 comprises 17 residues. Unmatched junction bases numbered 10, after V lost 5 bases and J lost 1 base. Germline CDR1 MNHEY, CDR2 SMNVEV (reference sequence). The chain's CDR3 is CASSPQGARASNQPQHF. In DNA form, the CDR3 reads TGTGCCAGCAGTCCCCAGGGGGCCCGCGCGAGCAATCAGCCCCAGCATTTT.

The rearrangement uses TRBV25-1 and TRBJ1-2; the match to TRBD1 covers 8 bases. Germline lookup yields CDR1 MGHDK and CDR2 SYGVNS. The CDR3 loop spans 15 amino acids. V was clipped by 3 bases and J by 4 bases; unmatched bases: 7. The CDR3: CASSDPRGLSYGYTF. The CDR3 region has the DNA TGTGCCAGCAGTGACCCCAGGGGGCTTAGCTATGGCTACACCTTC.

This clone was picked up a small number of times. V usage is TRBV28 and J usage is TRBJ2-7, with 11 bases identical to TRBD1. Trimming cost V 5 bases and J 3 bases; bases outside gene matches: 6. Germline V gene lookup returns CDR1 MDHEN and CDR2 SYDVKM. The CDR3 spans 15 residues. The CDR3 DNA reads TGTGCCAGCAGTATCACCGGGACAGGGGGCTACGAGCAGTACTTC. Its translation: CASSITGTGGYEQYF. The entire variable domain, with the rest obtained from reference TRBV28 and TRBJ2-7, is as follows: DVKVTQSSRYLVKRTGEKVFLECVQDMDHENMFWYRQDPGLGLRLIYFSYDVKMKEKGDIPEGYSVSREKKERFSLILESASTNQTSMYLCASSITGTGGYEQYFGPGTRLTVT.

The chain is built from TRBV5-4 and TRBJ2-1, with unresolved D. Germline V gene sequence: CDR1 SGHNT, CDR2 YYREEE (reference sequence). Trimming took off 0 bases at V and 8 bases at J, with 15 bases between the two ends. The CDR3 has 15 residues. CDR3 in amino acids: CASSLDVSPVDEQFF. CDR3 coding DNA: TGTGCCAGCAGCTTGGATGTTAGTCCGGTCGATGAGCAGTTCTTC.

The rearrangement joins TRBV5-8 to TRBJ2-3, with D hard to call. This CDR3 comprises 15 residues. From germline, CDR1 is SGHTS and CDR2 YDEGEE. The ends were cut back, 0 bases at V and 4 bases at J, with 12 bases in the middle. The DNA of the CDR3 is TGTGCCAGCAGCTTGGCGCAGGTTTTCTCAGATACGCAGTATTTT. This codes for CASSLAQVFSDTQYF.

This clone was recorded only once. The CDR3 region has the DNA TGTGCCAGCATTCAGTCGGGGAGCTCCTACGAGCAGTACTTC. Amino acids: CASIQSGSSYEQYF. This chain joins TRBV6-1 and TRBJ2-7; D is perhaps TRBD2 (5 bases). This CDR3 is 14 amino acids long. With 7 bases removed from V and 0 bases from J, the gap between germline ends came to 13 bases. Germline values: CDR1 MNHNS, CDR2 SASEGT.

J is TRBJ2-7 and V is TRBV7-3; no reliable D call. CDR3 length: 10 amino acids. In germline, CDR1 is SGHTA, CDR2 FQGTGA. Deletions cut 1 base from V and 7 bases from J, with 2 bases between. CDR3 bases: TGTGCCAGCAGCTTAAGGGAGCAGTACTTC. Protein sequence: CASSLREQYF.

This chain joins TRBV2 and TRBJ2-1; TRBD2 matches at 8 bases. CDR3 length: 14 residues. The V gene end was trimmed by 8 bases and the J gene end by 15 bases; junction bases not matched to a gene: 18. From germline, CDR1 is SNHLY and CDR2 FYNNEI. The CDR3 sequence: CASSPGLAPNSRFF. CDR3 DNA sequence: TGTGCCAGCTCACCCGGACTAGCCCCTAACAGTCGGTTCTTC.

The gene calls are TRBV19 and TRBJ2-2, with D perhaps being TRBD1 or TRBD2 (5 bases each). V lost 6 bases and J 3 bases, leaving 11 bases between the germline ends. This CDR3 has 14 amino acids. Germline values: CDR1 LNHDA, CDR2 SQIVND (reference sequence). The CDR3: CASSWGSDTGELFF. CDR3 DNA sequence: TGTGCCAGTAGCTGGGGGAGCGACACCGGGGAGCTGTTTTTT.

This rearrangement joins TRBV7-2 to TRBJ2-1; TRBD2 agrees at 9 bases. This CDR3 is built from 12 residues. Trimming at V came to 3 bases and at J to 15 bases, leaving 6 bases not matched to a gene. The germline V gene has CDR1 SGHTA and CDR2 FQGNSA. Written as DNA, the CDR3 is TGTGCCAGCAGCTTTCCGCGGGAGGGCCGGTTCTTC. The encoded protein is CASSFPREGRFF.

This clone turned up a few times. The rearrangement joins TRBV27 to TRBJ1-2, with a possible D match to TRBD1 (5 bases). Trimming cost V 6 bases and J 3 bases, with 29 bases left between them. Germline V gene lookup returns CDR1 MNHEY and CDR2 SMNVEV (reference sequence). CDR3 length: 19 residues. The CDR3 here is CASSQTSKGDGESDYGYTF. The DNA for the CDR3 is TGTGCCAGCAGCCAGACTTCCAAAGGGGATGGGGAATCCGACTATGGCTACACCTTC.

The gene calls are TRBV18 and TRBJ2-2, with TRBD2 as a possible D gene (5 bases). This CDR3 has 16 amino acids. Germline-derived CDR1 and CDR2 are KGHSH and LQKENI. Trimming left V 3 bases short and J 0 bases short, with 11 bases between. The CDR3 protein is CASSPRTRANTGELFF. DNA of the CDR3: TGTGCCAGCTCACCTCGGACTCGCGCGAACACCGGGGAGCTGTTTTTT.

The rearrangement links TRBV7-6 to TRBJ2-7; TRBD2 agrees at 8 bases. The germline V gene has CDR1 SGHVS and CDR2 FNYEAQ. After removal of 5 bases from V and 1 base from J, the junction contained 16 bases not matched to a gene. The CDR3 loop spans 18 amino acids. The CDR3 bases are TGTGCCAGCAGCCCTTTCGGTAGCGGGGCCGTAGGATCCTACGAGCAGTACTTC. It translates to CASSPFGSGAVGSYEQYF.

This clone was picked up a small number of times. V and J are TRBV28 and TRBJ1-3; weak D call: TRBD1 (6 bases). The CDR3 length is 16 residues. CDR1 and CDR2 (germline): MDHEN, SYDVKM. The germline V and J ends were trimmed by 6 bases and 0 bases, with 15 bases remaining between them. The CDR3 is CASRSPGGGSGNTIYF. The CDR3 DNA reads as TGTGCCAGCAGGTCCCCCGGAGGGGGCTCTGGAAACACCATATATTTT.

V is TRBV4-1 and J is TRBJ2-3; 13 bases match TRBD2. The CDR3 length is 18 residues. In germline, CDR1 is MGHRA, CDR2 YSYEKL. J was trimmed by 0 bases and V by 5 bases; bases with no gene match: 8. CDR3 sequence reads: CASSSRTSGGTSTDTQYF. Written as DNA, the CDR3 is TGCGCCAGCAGCTCCCGGACTAGCGGGGGAACTAGCACAGATACGCAGTATTTT.